The rows below give T cell receptor beta chains drawn from one sample of a study of control samples from healthy donors and cancer patients. Sequenced by immunoSEQ multiplex PCR; TCRdb stores in-frame clones only, minus some. The sample yields 180,000 or so clones, just over 90% seen once. Material: blood. These receptors were taken from a woman in her sixties in good health. CDR3s include the opening cysteine and the closing phenylalanine or tryptophan. D genes are given only for firm matches. The size of a clone is reported for some rows only, either as once, few or many, or as a class for expanded clones.

>NA|TRBV12-3/TRBV12-4|TRBD1|TRBJ1-1
CASSLGQGAGAFF
TGTGCCAGCAGTTTAGGGCAGGGGGCTGGGGCTTTCTTT
>NA|TRBV3-1/TRBV3-2|TRBD1|TRBJ1-6
CASSQEQGAYNSPLHF
TGTGCCAGCAGCCAAGAACAGGGGGCCTATAATTCACCCCTCCACTTT
>NA|TRBV12-3/TRBV12-4|NA|TRBJ2-3
CASAGLQADTQYF
TGTGCCAGCGCGGGGCTACAAGCAGATACGCAGTATTTT
>NA|TRBV5-1|NA|TRBJ1-1
CASSLGMNTEAFF
TGCGCCAGCAGCTTGGGGATGAACACTGAAGCTTTCTTT
>NA|TRBV5-1|NA|TRBJ1-5
CASSEGTVSNQPQHF
TGCGCCAGCAGCGAGGGAACGGTAAGCAATCAGCCCCAGCATTTT
>NA|TRBV9|TRBD1|TRBJ1-4
CASSARTGGGEKLFF
TGTGCCAGCAGCGCCCGGACAGGGGGCGGTGAAAAACTGTTTTTT
>NA|TRBV5-4|NA|TRBJ1-5
CASSQGPGRRNQPQHF
TGTGCCAGCAGCCAAGGACCGGGGCGACGGAATCAGCCCCAGCATTTT
>once|TRBV20-1|NA|TRBJ2-3
CSASGGAVADTQYF
TGCAGTGCTAGTGGGGGGGCAGTTGCAGATACGCAGTATTTT
>NA|TRBV7-2|TRBD2|TRBJ2-7
CASSRGTSLTYEQYF
TGTGCCAGCAGCCGGGGGACTAGCCTAACCTACGAGCAGTACTTC
>NA|TRBV11-3|NA|TRBJ2-6
CASSVILSGANVLTF
TGTGCCAGCTCGGTGATCCTCTCTGGGGCCAACGTCCTGACTTTC
>NA|TRBV7-2|TRBD1|TRBJ1-2
CASSLGGQGKGYTF
TGTGCCAGCAGCTTGGGGGGACAGGGAAAAGGCTACACCTTC
>NA|TRBV19|TRBD2|TRBJ2-1
CASTPWRGTEQFF
TGTGCCAGTACTCCCTGGCGGGGGACTGAGCAGTTCTTC
>NA|TRBV7-3|TRBD2|TRBJ2-1
CASSLKPRLAGDYNEQFF
TGTGCCAGCAGCTTAAAGCCCCGCCTAGCGGGGGACTACAATGAGCAGTTCTTC
>NA|TRBV29-1|TRBD2|TRBJ2-1
CSLQPLAGRYNEQFF
TGCAGCTTACAGCCACTAGCGGGGAGATACAATGAGCAGTTCTTC
>once|TRBV2|TRBD1|TRBJ2-7
CASRNRGTSYEQYF
TGTGCCAGCAGGAACAGGGGAACCTCCTACGAGCAGTACTTC
>NA|TRBV7-2|NA|TRBJ1-4
CASSLAAQTAGNREKLFF
TGTGCCAGCAGCTTAGCGGCACAAACCGCAGGGAATCGCGAAAAACTGTTTTTT
>NA|TRBV7-9|TRBD1|TRBJ1-2
CASSPDRDGYTF
TGTGCCAGCAGCCCGGACAGGGATGGCTACACCTTC
>NA|TRBV6-5|TRBD1|TRBJ2-1
CASSYAGTGEQFF
TGTGCCAGCAGTTACGCCGGGACAGGAGAGCAGTTCTTC
>NA|TRBV2|NA|TRBJ2-3
CASSASATDTQYF
TGTGCCAGCAGTGCTAGCGCCACAGATACGCAGTATTTT
>once|TRBV27|NA|TRBJ2-2
CASSLEGIGELFF
TGTGCCAGCAGTTTAGAGGGGATCGGGGAGCTGTTTTTT
>NA|TRBV15|NA|TRBJ1-1
CATSRDSYEAFF
TGTGCCACCAGCAGAGATTCGTATGAAGCTTTCTTT
>NA|TRBV4-3|TRBD2|TRBJ2-1
CASSQDRLAGAMTGLNEQFF
TGCGCCAGCAGCCAAGATAGACTAGCGGGGGCCATGACCGGCCTCAATGAGCAGTTCTTC
>NA|TRBV7-8|TRBD1|TRBJ2-2
CASSSETGVIGGELFF
TGTGCCAGCAGCTCAGAGACAGGGGTGATAGGCGGGGAGCTGTTTTTT
>NA|TRBV7-8|TRBD1|TRBJ1-1
CASSFQGAGGTEAFF
TGTGCCAGCAGCTTTCAGGGGGCGGGGGGCACTGAAGCTTTCTTT
>NA|TRBV24-1|NA|TRBJ2-5
CATSEGRVHQETQYF
TGTGCCACCAGTGAGGGCAGGGTGCACCAAGAGACCCAGTACTTC
>NA|TRBV24-1|NA|TRBJ1-2
CATSDDRGRGYTF
TGTGCCACCAGTGATGACCGAGGAAGAGGCTACACCTTC
>NA|TRBV5-1|NA|TRBJ1-2
CASSLGGRDNGYTF
TGCGCCAGCAGCCTAGGGGGGCGTGATAATGGCTACACCTTC
>NA|TRBV27|TRBD2|TRBJ2-3
CASTKTGLAGIYSTDTQYF
TGTGCCAGCACCAAAACGGGGCTAGCGGGGATATATAGCACAGATACGCAGTATTTT
>NA|TRBV4-2|NA|TRBJ2-7
CASSQDPTISYEQYF
TGTGCCAGCAGCCAAGATCCGACGATATCCTACGAGCAGTACTTC
>NA|TRBV20-1|NA|TRBJ1-2
CSARGAGGYTF
TGCAGTGCTAGAGGCGCGGGTGGCTACACCTTC
>NA|TRBV7-9|NA|TRBJ1-4
CASSLADEGTNEKLFF
TGTGCCAGCAGCTTAGCGGACGAGGGAACTAATGAAAAACTGTTTTTT
>NA|TRBV7-9|NA|TRBJ1-3
CASSITGYGNTIYF
TGTGCCAGCAGCATTACAGGGTACGGAAACACCATATATTTT
>NA|TRBV5-1|TRBD1|TRBJ2-2
CASGYLGQGVGELFF
TGCGCCAGCGGCTACCTGGGACAGGGGGTCGGGGAGCTGTTTTTT
>once|TRBV5-1|NA|TRBJ1-1
CASSLEQGKAFF
TGCGCCAGCAGCTTGGAGCAGGGTAAAGCTTTCTTT
>NA|TRBV4-1|NA|TRBJ1-3
CASSRGMPGPSRGNTIYF
TGCGCCAGCAGCAGAGGCATGCCGGGTCCATCGAGGGGAAACACCATATATTTT
>NA|TRBV4-3|NA|TRBJ2-3
CASSQGQAGSTDTQYF
TGCGCCAGCAGCCAAGGTCAAGCGGGTAGCACAGATACGCAGTATTTT
>NA|TRBV7-2|NA|TRBJ1-6
CASSFNNSPLHF
TGTGCCAGCAGCTTTAATAATTCACCCCTCCACTTT
>NA|TRBV18|NA|TRBJ1-5
CASSPGHLSNQPQHF
TGTGCCAGCTCACCGGGACACTTAAGCAATCAGCCCCAGCATTTT
>NA|TRBV4-3|NA|TRBJ2-6
CASSQAERVGSGANVLTF
TGCGCCAGCAGCCAAGCGGAGAGGGTCGGCTCTGGGGCCAACGTCCTGACTTTC
>NA|TRBV10-1|NA|TRBJ2-7
CASSDPSGGRYEQYF
TGCGCCAGCAGTGATCCCTCGGGGGGCCGGTACGAGCAGTACTTC
>NA|TRBV5-4|NA|TRBJ2-1
CASSLRQGAYNEQFF
TGTGCCAGCAGCTTACGGCAGGGAGCCTACAATGAGCAGTTCTTC
>NA|TRBV6-2/TRBV6-3|NA|TRBJ1-1
CASSYPLQGSEAFF
TGTGCCAGCAGTTACCCCCTACAGGGTTCTGAAGCTTTCTTT
>once|TRBV29-1|NA|TRBJ1-4
CSVRGPSGGANEKLFF
TGCAGCGTTCGGGGGCCATCTGGCGGGGCTAATGAAAAACTGTTTTTT
>NA|TRBV4-3|TRBD1|TRBJ1-2
CASSQDLTGRSIVYGYTF
TGCGCCAGCAGCCAAGATTTGACAGGGAGGAGCATTGTCTATGGCTACACCTTC
>NA|TRBV14|NA|TRBJ1-2
CASSQQGVVGHGYTF
TGTGCCAGCAGCCAACAGGGCGTGGTTGGTCATGGCTACACCTTC
>NA|TRBV12-3/TRBV12-4|NA|TRBJ2-2
CASTDTGELFF
TGTGCCAGCACCGACACCGGGGAGCTGTTTTTT
>NA|TRBV20-1|NA|TRBJ1-5
CSASIPLMNQPQHF
TGCAGTGCTAGTATCCCGCTGATGAATCAGCCCCAGCATTTT
>NA|TRBV7-9|TRBD2|TRBJ2-3
CASSLGWGGGGITTDTQYF
TGTGCCAGCAGCTTAGGATGGGGGGGTGGGGGGATAACGACAGATACGCAGTATTTT
>NA|TRBV27|TRBD1|TRBJ1-6
CASRYGTAYSPLHF
TGTGCCAGCAGGTACGGGACAGCCTATTCACCCCTCCACTTT
>NA|TRBV6-2/TRBV6-3|TRBD1|TRBJ1-6
CASSYGQGDIVNSPLHF
TGTGCCAGCAGTTACGGACAGGGGGATATTGTTAATTCACCCCTCCACTTT
>NA|TRBV10-3|TRBD2|TRBJ2-2
CAISDGAGANTGELFF
TGTGCCATCAGTGATGGAGCGGGGGCGAACACCGGGGAGCTGTTTTTT
>NA|TRBV4-3|NA|TRBJ1-6
CASSQDYQEPNSPLHF
TGCGCCAGCAGCCAAGATTATCAGGAGCCTAATTCACCCCTCCACTTT
>NA|TRBV7-8|NA|TRBJ1-2
CASSPQEPNYGYTF
TGTGCCAGCAGCCCCCAGGAGCCTAACTATGGCTACACCTTC